Each of the 30 T cell receptor beta chains below was sequenced from the same sample in a study of T cells in Graves' hyperthyroidism and ophthalmopathy. Amplified regions were TCR beta CDR3 sequences from RNA transcripts. First-round RT-PCR with HTBI primers amplified the TCR CDR3 region. MiXCR, applied by TCRdb to the multiplex PCR reads, yields one record per CDR3 protein. Altogether more than 300,000 distinct CDR3 sequences are present, approximately 17% being singletons, with the ten largest covering 40% to 45%. The sample was blood. These receptor sequences come from a man aged 18 to 30 with Graves' ophthalmopathy.

V gene TRBV15 combines with J gene TRBJ2-5; D gene ambiguous. V lost 0 bases and J lost 2, with 7 bases in between. Germline-derived CDR1 and CDR2 are LNHNV and YYDKDF (reference sequence). The CDR3 contains 14 residues. In DNA form, the CDR3 reads TGTGCCACCAGCAGAGATCAGGCACAAGAGACCCAGTACTTC. Its protein product is CATSRDQAQETQYF.

The V gene is TRBV14, the J gene TRBJ1-2; D ambiguous. CDR1 SGHDN and CDR2 FVKESK come from the germline V gene. V was pared by 5 bases and J by 4 bases, with 11 bases between. The CDR3 is made up of 13 amino acids. CDR3 coding DNA: TGTGCCAGCAGCTCTGCCCCGCTCTATGGCTACACCTTC. The encoded protein is CASSSAPLYGYTF. Based on the CDR3 plus reference TRBV14 and TRBJ1-2, the full variable domain is EAGVTQFPSHSVIEKGQTVTLRCDPISGHDNLYWYRRVMGKEIKFLLHFVKESKQDESGMPNNRFLAERTGGTYSTLKVQPAELEDSGVYFCASSSAPLYGYTFGSGTRLTVV.

The table lists this clonotype with many counts. The rearrangement joins TRBV20-1 to TRBJ1-1; 7 nucleotides line up with TRBD1. Germline CDR1 reads DFQATT; CDR2 reads SNEGSKA (reference sequence). The ends lost 5 bases at V and 1 base at J; junction bases unmatched: 7. This CDR3 spans 14 amino acids. CDR3 nucleotides: TGCAGTGCTCCGAGACAGGGCGGGAACACTGAAGCTTTCTTT. Translated: CSAPRQGGNTEAFF.

The chain joins TRBV9 to TRBJ2-2; 9 nucleotides line up with TRBD2. Germline V CDR1 and CDR2: SGDLS, YYNGEE. The trim removed 0 bases at V and 3 bases at J, leaving 3 bases unmatched. This CDR3 has 16 amino acids. The CDR3 DNA reads as TGTGCCAGCAGCGTAGGCGGGGGGGCCGACACCGGGGAGCTGTTTTTT. Its protein is CASSVGGGADTGELFF.

This clonotype was picked up many times. The V gene is TRBV20-1, the J gene TRBJ2-3, with 10 bases aligning to TRBD1. Losses at the gene ends were 3 bases for V and 6 bases for J; bases not matched to a gene: 3. Germline assignment: CDR1 DFQATT and CDR2 SNEGSKA (reference sequence). This CDR3 has 13 amino acids. Here the CDR3 reads CSASKGQGDTQYF. The CDR3 nucleotides read TGCAGTGCTAGTAAGGGACAGGGGGATACGCAGTATTTT.

This clonotype appeared many times. CDR3 nucleotide sequence: TGTGCCAGCAGGCCCAGCGGGGGGGGGGAGACCCAGTACTTC. Its translation is CASRPSGGGETQYF. The J gene is TRBJ2-5, the V gene TRBV3-1; TRBD2 agrees at 10 bases. The CDR3 runs 14 residues. The germline CDR1 and CDR2 sequences are LGHDT and YNNKEL (reference sequence). Germline trimming cut 6 bases from V and 5 bases from J; bases unmatched to any gene: 6.

The chain couples TRBV6-1 to TRBJ1-5; 7 nucleotides match TRBD1. CDR1 is MNHNS, CDR2 SASEGT, per germline. This CDR3 is built from 15 residues. Germline trimming cut 6 bases from V and 1 base from J; bases unmatched to any gene: 6. The CDR3 sequence is CASRPGTESNQPQHF. The CDR3 DNA sequence: TGTGCCAGCAGACCCGGGACAGAAAGCAATCAGCCCCAGCATTTT.

There are many counts of this clonotype. The J gene is TRBJ2-3, the V gene TRBV6-2 or TRBV6-3; TRBD2 is a possible D gene (5 bases). Deletions cut 7 bases from V and 5 bases from J, with 19 bases between. Germline assignment: CDR1 MNHEY and CDR2 SVGEGT. The CDR3 contains 15 residues. The CDR3 reads CASTLSGAEIDTQYF. CDR3 bases: TGTGCCAGCACCTTGAGCGGAGCGGAGATAGATACGCAGTATTTT.

This clonotype was counted many times. The chain carries TRBV28 and TRBJ2-5; the match to TRBD2 covers 7 bases. The CDR3 sequence is 15 residues long. The ends lost 1 base at V and 3 bases at J; junction bases unmatched: 5. Germline V gene lookup returns CDR1 MDHEN and CDR2 SYDVKM. The CDR3 bases are TGTGCCAGCAGTTTATTAGGCGGGGGAGAAGAGACCCAGTACTTC. Protein product: CASSLLGGGEETQYF.

This clonotype was seen ten or more times. The rearrangement uses TRBV3-1 and TRBJ2-3; 11 bases are shared with TRBD1. Germline lookup yields CDR1 LGHDT and CDR2 YNNKEL (reference sequence). After removal of 3 bases from V and 3 bases from J, the junction contained 5 bases not matched to a gene. The CDR3 is 16 residues long. The CDR3 coding sequence is TGTGCCAGCAGCCACGTAGGGACAGGGGGAACAGATACGCAGTATTTT. It is translated as CASSHVGTGGTDTQYF.

The rearrangement joins TRBV20-1 to TRBJ1-4; 10 positions agree with TRBD1. Germline V gene sequence: CDR1 DFQATT, CDR2 SNEGSKA (reference sequence). The J segment lost 6 bases and the V segment lost 1 base, leaving 8 bases of the junction unmatched. The CDR3 runs to 16 residues. CDR3: CSARARRGTGDEKLFF. The CDR3 DNA reads TGCAGTGCTAGAGCCCGCAGGGGGACAGGGGATGAAAAACTGTTTTTT.

In this sample, this clonotype turned up a few times. V and J are TRBV7-6 and TRBJ2-1; D not certain. The CDR3 extends over 13 amino acids. Germline lookup yields CDR1 SGHVS and CDR2 FNYEAQ. V lost 5 bases and J 6 bases, leaving 11 bases between the germline ends. The CDR3 sequence is CASSKDRSNEQFF. The CDR3 DNA reads as TGTGCCAGCAGCAAAGACCGTTCCAATGAGCAGTTCTTC.

Worth noting for this clonotype: The germline gene is not matched at one end of the junction; a read error may be the cause. The CDR3 DNA reads as TGTGTCAGCTGTTCTTTTCGTGGTGATACGCAGTATTTT. Translation: CVSCSFRGDTQYF. The chain has TRBV7-3 and TRBJ2-3, with D uncertain. The CDR3 runs to 13 residues. Per germline, CDR1 SGHTA and CDR2 FQGTGA.

As regards this clonotype: A much larger clone differs from this one at a single base, so this may be a read error. This CDR3 fails to terminate in the conserved phenylalanine or tryptophan, so it likely reflects a read error. The chain links TRBV5-1 to TRBJ1-2; D not resolved. CDR3 length: 14 amino acids. V dropped 0 bases and J dropped 1 base, with 7 bases sitting between them. Germline V gene data show CDR1 as SGHRS and CDR2 as YFSETQ. The CDR3 coding sequence is TGCGCCAGCAGCTTGGATGGGATTAACTATGGCTACACCTCC. Its translation: CASSLDGINYGYTS.

This clonotype was found many times. The chain employs TRBV20-1 and TRBJ1-2; a possible D gene is TRBD1 (5 bases). Germline-derived CDR1 and CDR2 are DFQATT and SNEGSKA (reference sequence). V dropped 3 bases and J dropped 0 bases, with 17 bases sitting between them. The CDR3 length is 16 residues. Here the CDR3 reads CSARWGDRRANYGYTF. The CDR3 DNA follows: TGCAGTGCTAGGTGGGGCGATCGAAGAGCTAACTATGGCTACACCTTC.

This clonotype was seen repeatedly, ten times or more. The chain carries TRBV12-3 or TRBV12-4 and TRBJ1-1, with D possibly TRBD1 on 5 matching bases. This CDR3 contains 12 residues. Trimming shortened V by 7 bases and J by 6 bases, and 12 bases separated the two germline ends. DNA for the CDR3: TGTGCCAGCACAGGACAAGGCTCTGAAGCTTTCTTT. It codes for CASTGQGSEAFF.

Only a few counts were recorded for this clonotype. This sequence joins TRBV3-1 and TRBJ2-1; 9 positions agree with TRBD2. Germline V gene sequence: CDR1 LGHDT, CDR2 YNNKEL (reference sequence). V lost 1 base, J lost 9 bases, and 13 bases stayed unmatched. The CDR3 length is 17 residues. The CDR3 region has the DNA TGTGCCAGCAGCCAAGGAGCGGGACTAGCCCTCCTTGGTGAGCAGTTCTTC. Protein product: CASSQGAGLALLGEQFF.

This clonotype was detected ten times or more. The chain employs TRBV2 and TRBJ1-2; 7 nucleotides align to TRBD1. The CDR3 has 16 residues. CDR1 and CDR2 from the germline V gene are SNHLY and FYNNEI. Trimming at V came to 8 bases and at J to 6 bases, leaving 18 bases not matched to a gene. Written as DNA, the CDR3 is TGTGCCAGCGGACGTCAATCGACAGGGAGGCGCGATGGCTACACCTTC. It translates to CASGRQSTGRRDGYTF.

The chain is built from TRBV18 and TRBJ1-4; D perhaps matches TRBD1 (5 bases). V was cut by 3 bases and J by 5 bases, with 13 bases left in between. This CDR3 is built from 15 residues. Germline CDR1 KGHSH, CDR2 LQKENI. CDR3 sequence: CASSPAGTVNEKLFF. The DNA of the CDR3 is TGTGCCAGCTCACCGGCCGGGACGGTCAATGAAAAACTGTTTTTT.

Ten or more counts support this clonotype. This rearrangement joins TRBV7-9 to TRBJ1-1, with 8 bases aligning to TRBD1. Germline V gene data show CDR1 as SEHNR and CDR2 as FQNEAQ (reference sequence). The CDR3 contains 15 residues. V dropped 5 bases and J dropped 6; count of bases not matched to a gene: 11. The CDR3, as DNA: TGTGCCAGCAGCGAATTGGACAGGGTCAGTTCTGAAGCTTTCTTT. This gives the protein CASSELDRVSSEAFF.

This clonotype has only a few counts. The CDR3 DNA reads as TGTGCCAGCAGTTATGAAACAGGCAGATACAATGAGCAGTTCTTC. Its protein product is CASSYETGRYNEQFF. The chain combines TRBV6-5 with TRBJ2-1; TRBD1 is a possible D gene (5 bases). Trimming cost V 3 bases and J 4 bases, with 13 bases left between them. Germline V gives CDR1 MNHEY, CDR2 SVGAGI. CDR3 size: 15 residues.

The genes are TRBV20-1 and TRBJ2-7; 13 nucleotides match TRBD2. The CDR3 is 17 amino acids. With 6 bases clipped from V and 4 bases from J, the junction kept 15 bases outside the gene matches. Germline loops: CDR1 DFQATT, CDR2 SNEGSKA (reference sequence). The CDR3 region is CSARTSGGSSTVYEQYF. The CDR3 DNA reads TGCAGTGCCCGGACTAGCGGGGGCTCCTCTACGGTGTACGAGCAGTACTTC.

In DNA, the CDR3 is TGTGCCAGTAGTATAAGGCTAGCGGACACCGGGGAGCTGTTTTTT. This encodes CASSIRLADTGELFF. The chain has TRBV19 and TRBJ2-2; 7 bases match TRBD2. Per the germline V gene, CDR1 is LNHDA and CDR2 is SQIVND (reference sequence). V lost 2 bases to trimming and J lost 3 bases; unmatched junction nucleotides: 3. CDR3 length: 15 amino acids.

This clonotype has ten or more counts. The gene calls are TRBV6-6 and TRBJ2-1, with a possible D match to TRBD2 (6 bases). V lost 0 bases and J 8 bases, leaving 11 bases between the germline ends. The CDR3 extends over 14 amino acids. Germline V gene lookup returns CDR1 MNHNY and CDR2 SVGAGI (reference sequence). This chain's CDR3 is CASSYSVGGDEQFF. In nucleotides, the CDR3 is TGTGCCAGCAGTTACTCAGTGGGGGGAGATGAGCAGTTCTTC.

Points on this clonotype: This may stem from a read error, because a much larger clone lies one nucleotide away. CDR3 loop: CASSSVGQLSYEQYF. Here the CDR3 DNA reads TGTGCCAGCAGCTCCGTGGGACAGCTGTCCTACGAGCAGTACTTC. The V and J genes are TRBV7-9 and TRBJ2-7; TRBD1 matches at 7 bases. The germline CDR1 and CDR2 sequences are SEHNR and FQNEAQ (reference sequence). This CDR3 contains 15 residues. V lost 4 bases, J lost 1 base, and 7 bases stayed unmatched.

This clonotype was counted ten times or more. The chain recombines TRBV2 with TRBJ1-5; no definite D call. CDR1 and CDR2 (germline): SNHLY, FYNNEI. The germline V and J ends were trimmed by 8 bases and 3 bases, with 14 bases remaining between them. The CDR3 has 14 residues. This CDR3 is CASGPRTTNQPQHF. As DNA, the CDR3 is TGTGCCAGCGGACCCCGCACAACCAATCAGCCCCAGCATTTT.

This clonotype appeared many times. The genes are TRBV7-8 and TRBJ2-7, with 7 bases identical to TRBD1. The CDR3 contains 15 residues. J lost 1 base, V lost 4 bases, and 7 bases had no gene match. Per the germline V gene, CDR1 is SGHVS and CDR2 is FQNEAQ. The CDR3 coding sequence is TGTGCCAGCAGCTCGTACAGGGGTACGTCCTACGAGCAGTACTTC. Its protein is CASSSYRGTSYEQYF.

The CDR3 loop reads CASRLWGTSGEAFF. CDR3 DNA: TGTGCCAGCAGGTTATGGGGGACCTCCGGTGAAGCTTTCTTT. This chain links TRBV12-3 or TRBV12-4 with TRBJ1-1; D is possibly TRBD1 (5 bases). V was trimmed by 6 bases and J by 7 bases, leaving 18 bases between them. CDR3 length equals 14 residues.

This clonotype was found a few times. The chain recombines TRBV19 with TRBJ2-1; no firm D call. CDR3 length equals 14 residues. In germline, CDR1 is LNHDA, CDR2 SQIVND (reference sequence). The V and J ends lost 3 bases and 5 bases respectively, with 11 bases between them. As DNA, the CDR3 is TGTGCCAGTAGTATGGGTGGAAATAACAATGAGCAGTTCTTC. Its protein is CASSMGGNNNEQFF. Full variable domain (missing parts from reference TRBV19 and TRBJ2-1): DGGITQSPKYLFRKEGQNVTLSCEQNLNHDAMYWYRQDPGQGLRLIYYSQIVNDFQKGDIAEGYSVSREKKESFPLTVTSAQKNPTAFYLCASSMGGNNNEQFFGPGTRLTVL.

In its sample, this clonotype was seen a few times. The chain uses TRBV5-1 and TRBJ1-1, with D possibly TRBD1 on 6 matching bases. With 1 base removed from V and 4 bases from J, the gap between germline ends came to 11 bases. This CDR3 is 14 amino acids long. From germline, CDR1 is SGHRS and CDR2 YFSETQ. CDR3: CASSLSQGSTEAFF. CDR3 sequence (DNA): TGCGCCAGCAGCTTGTCCCAGGGGAGCACTGAAGCTTTCTTT.